This is a list of T cell receptor beta chains from one sample in a study of T cells in tumors after PD-1 blockade. The method was immunoSEQ multiplex PCR; TCRdb's version includes in-frame clones alone and lacks a portion of them. Of around 50,000 clones in the sample, just under 80% were seen once. The source material was PBMCs, sampled before anti-PD-1 treatment. The source is a human donor with basal cell carcinoma. The CDR3 runs from the conserved cysteine through the conserved F or W. A D gene is named only where the DNA matches it firmly. The size of a clone is reported for some rows only, either as once, few or many, or as a class for expanded clones.

v_call	cdr3_length	d_call	clone_size	j_call	cdr3_aa	cdr3_nt
TRBV3-1/TRBV3-2	15	NA	NA	TRBJ1-4	CASSQVLGGIEKLFF	TGTGCCAGCAGCCAAGTATTAGGGGGGATTGAAAAACTGTTTTTT
TRBV5-6	15	NA	once	TRBJ2-6	CASSPAGVGANVLTF	TGTGCCAGCAGCCCCGCAGGGGTTGGGGCCAACGTCCTGACTTTC
TRBV9	17	NA	few	TRBJ1-5	CASSVVGGLRVDQPQHF	TGTGCCAGCAGCGTAGTAGGGGGACTCAGGGTGGATCAGCCCCAGCATTTT
TRBV21-1	15	NA	NA	TRBJ1-1	CASSKVRQGLREAFF	TGTGCCAGCAGCAAAGTACGTCAGGGTCTAAGAGAAGCTTTCTTT
TRBV11-3	15	TRBD1	NA	TRBJ2-7	CASSASGTGDYEQYF	TGTGCCAGCAGCGCGTCCGGGACAGGGGACTACGAGCAGTACTTC
TRBV5-4	16	TRBD2	few	TRBJ2-1	CASASLAGGGRNEQFF	TGTGCCAGCGCGTCACTAGCGGGAGGTGGCCGGAATGAGCAGTTCTTC
TRBV25-1	12	NA	once	TRBJ1-2	CASTFSGGSYTF	TGTGCCAGCACGTTCTCGGGGGGCAGCTACACCTTC
TRBV9	16	TRBD1	NA	TRBJ1-1	CASSPNVGQGGTEAFF	TGTGCCAGCAGCCCTAATGTGGGACAGGGAGGCACTGAAGCTTTCTTT
TRBV28	14	NA	NA	TRBJ2-2	CASRAGLNTGELFF	TGTGCCAGCAGGGCGGGATTAAACACCGGGGAGCTGTTTTTT
TRBV29-1	14	TRBD1	NA	TRBJ2-1	CSASDRGLRNEQFF	TGCAGCGCCTCGGACAGGGGTCTCAGGAATGAGCAGTTCTTC
TRBV9	16	NA	NA	TRBJ1-1	CASSGVSGRGNTEAFF	TGTGCCAGCAGCGGAGTAAGTGGACGGGGAAACACTGAAGCTTTCTTT
TRBV27	15	NA	NA	TRBJ2-5	CASSLAGQGVGTQYF	TGTGCCAGCAGTTTGGCGGGTCAGGGTGTGGGGACCCAGTACTTC
TRBV6-5	12	NA	NA	TRBJ1-5	CASRAGYQPQHF	TGTGCCAGCAGGGCCGGTTATCAGCCCCAGCATTTT
TRBV20-1	15	TRBD1	NA	TRBJ1-1	CSASNSDRVNTEAFF	TGCAGTGCTAGTAACTCGGACAGGGTGAACACTGAAGCTTTCTTT
TRBV10-3	13	NA	NA	TRBJ2-2	CAISQNSFGELFF	TGTGCCATCAGCCAGAACAGCTTCGGGGAGCTGTTTTTT
TRBV10-3	13	TRBD1	NA	TRBJ1-1	CAISETGGSGAFF	TGTGCCATCAGTGAGACAGGGGGTAGTGGAGCTTTCTTT
TRBV9	18	NA	NA	TRBJ1-2	CASSASKGGRKIAYGYTF	TGTGCCAGCAGCGCGTCAAAGGGGGGACGGAAAATTGCCTATGGCTACACCTTC
TRBV13	15	TRBD2	NA	TRBJ2-5	CASSLALAGSETQYF	TGTGCCAGCAGCTTAGCACTAGCGGGATCTGAGACCCAGTACTTC
TRBV6-5	12	NA	NA	TRBJ1-5	CASSNPGHSQHF	TGTGCCAGCAGTAACCCGGGCCATTCTCAGCATTTT
TRBV5-6	16	NA	NA	TRBJ2-7	CASSFWATGPYYEQYF	TGTGCCAGCAGCTTCTGGGCAACAGGGCCCTACTACGAGCAGTACTTC
TRBV5-1	16	TRBD1	NA	TRBJ2-3	CASSLGGTVYTDTQYF	TGCGCCAGCAGCTTGGGAGGGACAGTTTACACAGATACGCAGTATTTT
TRBV2	15	NA	NA	TRBJ2-2	CASKGGALTPGELFF	TGTGCCAGCAAAGGGGGGGCACTGACTCCCGGGGAGCTGTTTTTT
TRBV6-1	16	TRBD2	NA	TRBJ2-5	CASSGRLAGGQETQYF	TGTGCCAGCAGTGGAAGACTAGCGGGGGGGCAGGAGACCCAGTACTTC
TRBV10-3	13	TRBD2	NA	TRBJ2-5	CAIRREEMETQYF	TGTGCCATCAGGCGGGAGGAAATGGAGACCCAGTACTTC
TRBV28	14	NA	NA	TRBJ1-1	CASSPGAMNTEAFF	TGTGCCAGCAGTCCGGGGGCCATGAACACTGAAGCTTTCTTT
TRBV19	15	NA	NA	TRBJ2-2	CASRDSRVSGGELFF	TGTGCCAGTCGAGACTCCCGCGTGTCGGGCGGGGAGCTGTTTTTT
TRBV6-4	10	NA	NA	TRBJ2-7	CARVPPWTHF	TGTGCCAGAGTCCCCCCTTGGACTCACTTC
TRBV2	13	TRBD1	once	TRBJ2-7	CASRGTGRYEQYF	TGTGCCAGCAGAGGGACAGGGAGGTACGAGCAGTACTTC
TRBV6-5	16	NA	few	TRBJ2-1	CASSSPRTISYNEQFF	TGTGCCAGCAGTTCCCCGCGGACTATCTCCTACAATGAGCAGTTCTTC
TRBV27	13	NA	NA	TRBJ2-3	CASSLGPARAQYF	TGTGCCAGCAGTCTTGGCCCGGCCCGAGCGCAGTATTTT
TRBV15	17	NA	NA	TRBJ2-6	CATSRTRGVTGANVLTF	TGTGCCACCAGCAGAACTCGGGGCGTTACTGGGGCCAACGTCCTGACTTTC
TRBV28	11	NA	once	TRBJ1-1	CASTPGTEAFF	TGTGCCAGCACCCCCGGCACTGAAGCTTTCTTT
TRBV11-3	15	TRBD2	once	TRBJ2-2	CASSLAGGHTGELFF	TGTGCCAGCAGCTTAGCGGGGGGGCACACCGGGGAGCTGTTTTTT
TRBV6-2/TRBV6-3	15	NA	NA	TRBJ2-7	CASSSPSLGSYEQYF	TGTGCCAGCAGTTCCCCCTCCTTGGGCTCCTACGAGCAGTACTTC
TRBV12-3/TRBV12-4	11	NA	NA	TRBJ2-1	CASSRTGPGFF	TGTGCCAGCAGCAGGACCGGACCCGGGTTCTTC
TRBV19	13	NA	NA	TRBJ1-1	CASKGRRNTEAFF	TGTGCCAGTAAGGGGCGCAGGAACACTGAAGCTTTCTTT
TRBV18	12	NA	NA	TRBJ2-5	CASCRIQETQYF	TGTGCCAGCTGCCGGATCCAAGAGACCCAGTACTTC
TRBV4-1	16	TRBD1	NA	TRBJ1-2	CASSHAGTGLNYGYTF	TGCGCCAGCAGCCACGCAGGGACAGGGCTTAACTATGGCTACACCTTC
TRBV5-1	15	NA	NA	TRBJ2-3	CASRREGQGTDTQYF	TGCGCCAGCAGGAGGGAGGGACAGGGCACAGATACGCAGTATTTT
TRBV14	17	TRBD2	NA	TRBJ2-5	CASSQGVIAGGIETQYF	TGTGCCAGCAGCCAAGGAGTCATAGCGGGGGGGATAGAGACCCAGTACTTC